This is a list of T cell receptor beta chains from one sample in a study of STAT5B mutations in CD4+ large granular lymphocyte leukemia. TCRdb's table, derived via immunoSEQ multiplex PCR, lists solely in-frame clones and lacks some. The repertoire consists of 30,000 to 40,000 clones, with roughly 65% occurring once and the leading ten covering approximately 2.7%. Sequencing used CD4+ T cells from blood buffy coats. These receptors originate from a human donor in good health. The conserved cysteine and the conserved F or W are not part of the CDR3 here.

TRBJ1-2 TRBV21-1 ASSNGRQRECYGYT
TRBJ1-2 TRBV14 ASSQSHRQGYNYGYT
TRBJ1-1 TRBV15 ATSQDRGTLEAF
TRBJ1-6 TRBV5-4 ASSLGGQGINSPLH
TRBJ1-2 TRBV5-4 ASSLAHQGNGYT
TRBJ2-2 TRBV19 ASSIDAGELF
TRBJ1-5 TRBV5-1 ASSLGEPYQPQH
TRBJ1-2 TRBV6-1 ASSENLNLFNYGYT
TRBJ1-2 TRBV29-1 SVGGGGDNYGYT
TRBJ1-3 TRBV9 ASSVEGNTIY
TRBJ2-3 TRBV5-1 ASSLDGGITDTQY
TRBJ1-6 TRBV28 ASSLSQGQDSPLH
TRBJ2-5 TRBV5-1 ASSSTGAGETQY
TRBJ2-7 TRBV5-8 ASSHRGTASSYEQY
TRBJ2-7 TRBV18 ASSPSRGYEQY
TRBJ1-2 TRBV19 ASIPGRAEWYGYT
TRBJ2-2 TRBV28 ASSAAVDGELF
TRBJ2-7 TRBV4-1 ASSRKVGQANYEQY
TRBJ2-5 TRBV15 ATSPFAGGQETQY
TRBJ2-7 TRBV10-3 AIGPGQPSSYEQY
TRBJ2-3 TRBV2 ASSERAGRYSTDTQY
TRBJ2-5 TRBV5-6 ASSQIAGSGTQY
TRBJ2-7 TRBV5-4 ASSPGQGRDEQY
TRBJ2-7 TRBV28 ASSLGIGGSPYEQY
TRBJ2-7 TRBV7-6 ASSLAQSGGASSYEQY
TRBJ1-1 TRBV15 ATSRERWTEAF
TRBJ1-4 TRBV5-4 ASRDQGASNEKLF
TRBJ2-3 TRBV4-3 ASSQDHLGADTQY
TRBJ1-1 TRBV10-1 ASGRGTGPRGTEAF
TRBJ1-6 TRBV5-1 ASSLMDGLGNSPLH
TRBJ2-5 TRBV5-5 ASSRSRTGGRETQY
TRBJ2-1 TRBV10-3 ASQTSGSLSEQF
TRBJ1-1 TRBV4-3 ASSQGPRVEAF
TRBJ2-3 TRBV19 ASGTGVDTQY
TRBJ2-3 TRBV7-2 ASSLQEADTQY
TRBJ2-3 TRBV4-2 ASSHLSGGDTDTQY
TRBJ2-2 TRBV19 ASSGGNTGELF
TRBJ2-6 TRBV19 ATNPGLGANVLT
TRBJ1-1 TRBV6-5 ASTGGLGRRAF
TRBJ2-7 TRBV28 ASSFPGRYEQY
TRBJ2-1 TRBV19 ASLDRDSYNEQF
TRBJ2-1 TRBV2 ASSEYNEQF
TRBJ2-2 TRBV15 ATSRDFPQQGTGELF
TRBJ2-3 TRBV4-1 ASSQARGARRLGDTQY
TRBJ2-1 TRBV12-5 ASGNPPGAYNEQF
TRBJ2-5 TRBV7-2 ASSLRLAAQETQY
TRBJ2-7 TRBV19 ASSMGGTGWSPYEQY
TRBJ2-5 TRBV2 ASFFLTQETQY
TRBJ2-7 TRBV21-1 ASSWTSGGYEQY
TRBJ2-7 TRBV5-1 ASSQGPSYEQY
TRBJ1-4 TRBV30 AWNSGEKLF
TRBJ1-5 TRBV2 ASRQNVNQPQH
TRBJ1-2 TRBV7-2 ASSDEGGGGYT
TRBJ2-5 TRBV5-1 ASAFYRAQTQY
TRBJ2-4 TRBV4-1 ASSQGSLAKNIQY